The T cell receptor beta chain under discussion was sequenced for a study of blood T cell repertoires in COVID-19. The trim removed 4 bases at V and 5 bases at J, leaving 1 base unmatched. CDR3 length: 13 residues. From germline, CDR1 is SGHRS and CDR2 YFSETQ. Produced via immunoSEQ multiplex PCR; TCRdb's table is partial and in-frame only. The table shows around 82,000 clones, with around 88% occurring only once. The TCR was taken from an elderly man with COVID-19, enrolled during active disease. The chain couples TRBV5-1 to TRBJ1-2; 11 bases are a match to TRBD1. Specimen: peripheral blood. CDR3 loop: CASSRDRGYGYTF. CDR3 DNA: TGCGCCAGCAGCCGGGACAGGGGGTATGGCTACACCTTC.